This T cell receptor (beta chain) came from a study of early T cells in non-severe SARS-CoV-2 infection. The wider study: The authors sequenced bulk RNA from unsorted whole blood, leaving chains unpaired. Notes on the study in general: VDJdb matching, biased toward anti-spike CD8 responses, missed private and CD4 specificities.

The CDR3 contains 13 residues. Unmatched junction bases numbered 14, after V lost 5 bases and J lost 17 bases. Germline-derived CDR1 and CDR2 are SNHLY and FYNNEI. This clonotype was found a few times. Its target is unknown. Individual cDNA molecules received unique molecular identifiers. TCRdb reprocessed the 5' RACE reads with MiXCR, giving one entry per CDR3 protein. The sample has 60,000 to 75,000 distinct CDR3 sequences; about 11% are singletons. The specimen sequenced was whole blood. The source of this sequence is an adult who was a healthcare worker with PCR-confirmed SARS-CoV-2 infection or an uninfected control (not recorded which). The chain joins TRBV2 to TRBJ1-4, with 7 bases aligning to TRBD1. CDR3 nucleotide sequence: TGTGCCAGCAGTTCAGGACAGGTTCTACGTAGTTTTTTT. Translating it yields CASSSGQVLRSFF.